The clone carrying this T cell receptor (beta chain) was picked up many times. This specimen comes from a study of naive and memory T cell subsets. Two oligonucleotides, mixed equimolar, formed the beta constant-region primer covering TRBC1 and TRBC2. A 12-nucleotide UMI and the SP2 primer were added to the cDNA 3' end by oligonucleotide ligation. TCRdb used MiXCR to reprocess the UMI-ligation and nested PCR reads, holding one entry per CDR3 protein. This repertoire shows fewer than 40,000 distinct CDR3 sequences, about an eighth found once; its top ten account for under 25%. The specimen sequenced was effector memory CD4+ T cells from blood. Subset noted: effector memory, CD45RA- CD27-. The clonotype comes from a human donor in good health.

CDR3 DNA: TGTGCCAGCAGGAAGACAGGGACGGACGAGCAGTACTTC. It is translated as CASRKTGTDEQYF. The chain employs TRBV7-9 and TRBJ2-7; TRBD1 aligns across 7 bases. The CDR3 runs 13 residues. Germline V gene sequence: CDR1 SEHNR, CDR2 FQNEAQ (reference sequence). V was clipped by 6 bases and J by 5 bases; unmatched bases: 7.